This TCR beta chain was profiled in a study of immune evolution from preneoplasia to lung adenocarcinoma. Assay: immunoSEQ multiplex PCR; the TCRdb copy retains only in-frame clones and omits some. Among roughly 8,100 clones, 81% were seen once, and the ten largest hold about 8.1%. Per the germline V gene, CDR1 is SGHAT and CDR2 is FQNNGV. With 8 bases removed from V and 0 bases from J, the gap between germline ends came to 10 bases. The CDR3 sequence is 13 residues long. The J gene is TRBJ1-1, the V gene TRBV11-2; TRBD1 might be the D (5 bases). This TCR was sampled from a person between 50 and 60 years old with lung adenocarcinoma. Sequencing was done on a sample of FFPE invasive lung adenocarcinoma tissue. Here the CDR3 DNA reads TGTGCCAGCGGGCAGGGCGTGAACACTGAAGCTTTCTTT. Translated: CASGQGVNTEAFF.